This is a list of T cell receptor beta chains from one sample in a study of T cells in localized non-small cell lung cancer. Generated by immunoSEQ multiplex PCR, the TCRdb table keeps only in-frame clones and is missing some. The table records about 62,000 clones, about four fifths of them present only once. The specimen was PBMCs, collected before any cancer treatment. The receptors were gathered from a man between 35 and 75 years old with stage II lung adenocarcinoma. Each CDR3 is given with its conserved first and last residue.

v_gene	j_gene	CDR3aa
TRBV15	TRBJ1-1	CATLTRTGRNTEAFF
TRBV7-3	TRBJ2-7	CASSPGGSYEQYF
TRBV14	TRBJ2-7	CASSPGTWIEQYF
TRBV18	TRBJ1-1	CASSPLSGDKAFF
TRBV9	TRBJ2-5	CASSVVGSGETQYF
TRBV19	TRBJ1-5	CASSRSGVSQPQHF
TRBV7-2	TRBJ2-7	CASSSGLAIYEQYF
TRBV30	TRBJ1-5	CAWRGGGNQPQHF
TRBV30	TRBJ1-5	CASQKTTGSNQPQHF
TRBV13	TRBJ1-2	CASSRFGEGREDGYTF
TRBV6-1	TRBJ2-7	CASSGLGGASYEQYF
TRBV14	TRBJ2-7	CASSQAIGVEQYF
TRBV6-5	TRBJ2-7	CASSQGLYEQYF
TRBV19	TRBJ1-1	CASSIKTGSTEAFF
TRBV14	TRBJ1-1	CASSQPRTGKDTEAFF
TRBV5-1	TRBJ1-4	CASSLAGRANEKLFF
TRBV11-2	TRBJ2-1	CASSLSNAYNEQFF
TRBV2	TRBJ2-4	CASRLDTPRRNIQYF
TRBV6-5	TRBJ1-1	CASSSLFRAGNTEAFF
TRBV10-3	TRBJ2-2	CAISENGGNTGELFF
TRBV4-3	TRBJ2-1	CASSQEEAFYNEQFF
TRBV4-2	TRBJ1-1	CASSQEGDLNTEAFF
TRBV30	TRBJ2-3	CAWNRGAGVSTDTQYF
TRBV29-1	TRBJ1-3	CSVGGVSSGNTIYF
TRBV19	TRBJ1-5	CASSRPGLTDQPQHF
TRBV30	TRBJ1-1	CAWSQGGGQGMNTEAFF
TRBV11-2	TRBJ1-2	CASSLGLAYGYTF
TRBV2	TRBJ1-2	CATHPGGRRYGYTF
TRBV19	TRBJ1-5	CASSTRRGSNQPQHF
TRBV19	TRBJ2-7	CASSIGPDRSDEQYF
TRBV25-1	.	CASSEFRYPYEQYF
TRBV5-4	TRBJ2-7	CASSRDVRHYEQYF
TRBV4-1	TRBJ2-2	CASSLGTVNTGELFF
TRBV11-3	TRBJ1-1	CASSVGTGGGTEAFF
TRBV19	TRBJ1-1	CASRSTGTHNTEAFF